This T cell receptor (beta chain) was identified in a study of STAT5B mutations in CD4+ large granular lymphocyte leukemia. The CDR3 is 17 residues long. The germline gives CDR1 LNHDA, CDR2 SQIVND (reference sequence). Between the trimmed V and J ends, which lost 4 bases and 4 bases, there was a span of 22 bases. TCRdb's table, derived via immunoSEQ multiplex PCR, lists solely in-frame clones and lacks some. The sample has some 30,000 clones; about 65% are singletons. Sequenced sample: CD4+ T cells from blood buffy coats. The chain uses TRBV19 and TRBJ1-2; the D gene is possibly TRBD1 (5 bases). The TCR originated in a human donor in good health. CDR3 loop: CASSTDHPGLSIYGYTF. CDR3 DNA: TGTGCCAGTAGTACAGATCACCCGGGGCTTTCTATCTATGGCTACACCTTC.